Only a few counts were recorded for the clone carrying this TCR beta chain. The method was immunoSEQ multiplex PCR; TCRdb's version includes in-frame clones alone and lacks a portion of them. The table lists tens of thousands of clones, approximately 88% of them singletons. The CDR3 length is 16 residues. Germline CDR1 reads SGHTS; CDR2 reads YDEGEE. The ends lost 7 bases at V and 2 bases at J; junction bases unmatched: 12. This entry comes from a study of technical replicates of blood from a handful of donors. The receptor was isolated from a human donor in good health. Some clones in this sample may be carry-over from other donors' samples. The chain recombines TRBV5-8 with TRBJ1-5; 7 bases align to TRBD1. The material sequenced was PBMCs. The CDR3 loop reads CASVQGVSHGNQPQHF. CDR3 nucleotide sequence: TGTGCCAGCGTCCAGGGGGTATCTCATGGCAATCAGCCCCAGCATTTT.